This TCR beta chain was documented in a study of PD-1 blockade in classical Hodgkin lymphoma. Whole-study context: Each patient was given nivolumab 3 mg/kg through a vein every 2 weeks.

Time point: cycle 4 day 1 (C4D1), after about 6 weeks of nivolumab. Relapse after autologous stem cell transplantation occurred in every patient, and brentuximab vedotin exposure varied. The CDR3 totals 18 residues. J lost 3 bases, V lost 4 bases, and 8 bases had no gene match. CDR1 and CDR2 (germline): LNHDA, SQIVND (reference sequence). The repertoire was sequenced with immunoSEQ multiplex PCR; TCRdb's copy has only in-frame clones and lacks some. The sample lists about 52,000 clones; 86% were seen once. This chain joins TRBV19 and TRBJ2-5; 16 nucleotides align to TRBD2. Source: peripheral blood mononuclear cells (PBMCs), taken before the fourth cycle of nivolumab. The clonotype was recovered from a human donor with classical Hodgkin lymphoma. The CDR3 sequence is CASSKLPGLAGGKETQYF. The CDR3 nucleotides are TGTGCCAGTAGTAAACTGCCGGGACTAGCGGGAGGGAAAGAGACCCAGTACTTC.